Sequencing of this T cell receptor beta chain was carried out in a study of CD8 T cells in ankylosing spondylitis. The germline V gene has CDR1 SGHRS and CDR2 YFSETQ. The CDR3 is made up of 14 amino acids. V was clipped by 3 bases and J by 9 bases, with 18 bases between them. Whole-study results and caveats: Disease-associated clones were CD8+ and fairly uncommon in peripheral blood. Characteristic of ankylosing spondylitis blood, it appeared, was a TCR beta motif comprising roughly eight highly homologous variants. It was reported that disease-linked clones were significantly enriched in matched ankylosing spondylitis synovial fluid.

Notes on this clonotype: Its antigen is unidentified.

Via MiXCR, TCRdb re-called the 5' RACE reads, giving one row per CDR3 protein. The sample holds some 700,000 distinct CDR3 sequences, about 20% seen once. This rearrangement joins TRBV5-1 to TRBJ2-5, with D possibly called TRBD1 or TRBD2 (5 bases each). Sequencing input: blood, either unsorted or a sorted T cell fraction (not recorded which). This clonotype originated in a male donor with ankylosing spondylitis. Written as DNA, the CDR3 is TGCGCCAGCAGCTCCGGATTCGGGGCCGGGGCCCAGTACTTC. It encodes CASSSGFGAGAQYF.